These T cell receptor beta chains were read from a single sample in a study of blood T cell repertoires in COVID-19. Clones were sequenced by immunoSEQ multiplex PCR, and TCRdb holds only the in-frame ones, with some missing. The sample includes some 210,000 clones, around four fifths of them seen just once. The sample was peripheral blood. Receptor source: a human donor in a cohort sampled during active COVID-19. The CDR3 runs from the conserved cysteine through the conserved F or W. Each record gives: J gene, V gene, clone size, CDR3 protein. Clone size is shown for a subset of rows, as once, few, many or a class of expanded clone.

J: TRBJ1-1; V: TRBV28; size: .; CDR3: CASTLGGNPLNTEAFF
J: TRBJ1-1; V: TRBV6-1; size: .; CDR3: CASSELGGDWMLAFF
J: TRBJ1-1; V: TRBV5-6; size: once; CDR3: CASSFRNTEAFF
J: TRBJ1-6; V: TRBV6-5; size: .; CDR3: CASSPGVPGPPHF
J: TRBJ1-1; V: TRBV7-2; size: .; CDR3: CASSLMAGTEAFF
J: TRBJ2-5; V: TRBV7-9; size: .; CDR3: CASSPPPGETQYF
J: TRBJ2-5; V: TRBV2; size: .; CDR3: CASSTQGTQYF
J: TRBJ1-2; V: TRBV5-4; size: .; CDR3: CASSVDREGYTF
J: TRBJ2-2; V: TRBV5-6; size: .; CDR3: CAKDRNTGELFF
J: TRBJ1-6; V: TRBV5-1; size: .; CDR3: CASSLGERGSPLHF
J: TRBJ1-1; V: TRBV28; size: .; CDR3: CASTPGLLQAEAFF
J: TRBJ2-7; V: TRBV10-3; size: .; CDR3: CAISYDRANSYEQYF
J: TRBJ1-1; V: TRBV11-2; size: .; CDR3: CASSLTGGMNTEAFF
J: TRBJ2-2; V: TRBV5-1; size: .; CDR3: CASSFDFTGELFF
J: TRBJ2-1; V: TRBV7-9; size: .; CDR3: CASSLETSGKDEQFF
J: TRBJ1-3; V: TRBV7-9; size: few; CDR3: CAVSGRQDPSGNTIYF
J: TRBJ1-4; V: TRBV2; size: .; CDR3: CASSDLGLNLATNEKLFF
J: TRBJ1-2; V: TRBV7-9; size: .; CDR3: CASSLGSKSRQGGSYGYTF
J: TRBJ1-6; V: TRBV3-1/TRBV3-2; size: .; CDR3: CASSQVLGDSPLHF
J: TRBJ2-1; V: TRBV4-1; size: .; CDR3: CASSQAWGRGGYNEQFF
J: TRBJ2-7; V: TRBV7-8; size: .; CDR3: CASSKGQGSPYEQYF
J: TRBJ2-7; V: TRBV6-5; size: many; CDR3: CASTHFISYEQYF
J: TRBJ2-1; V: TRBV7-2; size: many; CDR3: CASSSGQGFF
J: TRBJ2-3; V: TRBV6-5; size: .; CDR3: CANRRDRVPDTQYF
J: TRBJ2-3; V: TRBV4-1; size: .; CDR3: CASSQDLRSTQYF
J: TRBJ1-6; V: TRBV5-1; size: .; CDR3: CASSLDGISSPLHF
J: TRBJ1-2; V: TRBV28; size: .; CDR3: CASSPLGSHNYGYTF
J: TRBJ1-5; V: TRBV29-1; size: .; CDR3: CSVVVGGYSNQPQHF
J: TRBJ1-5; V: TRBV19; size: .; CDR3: CASSIGAHNQPQHF
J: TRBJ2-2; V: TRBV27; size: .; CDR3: CASSLSLAETGELFF
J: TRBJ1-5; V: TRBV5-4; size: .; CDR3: CASSLSPGISRISNQPQHF
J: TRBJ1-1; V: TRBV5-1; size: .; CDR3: CASSLSGQGHTEAFF
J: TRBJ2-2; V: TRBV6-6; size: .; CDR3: CASSYSRYSNTGELFF
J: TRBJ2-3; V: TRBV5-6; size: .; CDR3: CASSLAGIYTDTQYF
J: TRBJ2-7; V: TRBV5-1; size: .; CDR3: CASSLVGQSYEQYF
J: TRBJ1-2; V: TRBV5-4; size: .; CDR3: CASSVWSGTAYGYTF
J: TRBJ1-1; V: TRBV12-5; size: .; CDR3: CASGLGLTLNTEAFF
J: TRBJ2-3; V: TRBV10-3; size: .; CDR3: CATALAGGRGDTQYF
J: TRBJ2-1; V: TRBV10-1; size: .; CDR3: CASSVRQGAYNEQFF
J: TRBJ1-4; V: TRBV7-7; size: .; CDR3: CASSLGQREKLFF
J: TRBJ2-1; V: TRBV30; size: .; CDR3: CAWCGKGLNEQFF
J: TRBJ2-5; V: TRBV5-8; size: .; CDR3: CASSLYYTEPTETQYF
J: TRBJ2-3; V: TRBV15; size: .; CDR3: CATSARSGGATDTQYF
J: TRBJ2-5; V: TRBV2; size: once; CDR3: CASSSAGGSEETQYF
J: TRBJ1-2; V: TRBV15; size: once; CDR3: CATSSRQGPFYGYTF